This T cell receptor (beta chain) was observed in a study of shared clonotypes between healthy human individuals. Overall study results and limits: Sample collection involved blood only; tissue repertoires are likely different.

The data were produced by immunoSEQ multiplex PCR, yet TCRdb's version contains in-frame clones alone and is incomplete. The sample yields about 1.5 million clones, over 95% seen once. Deletions cut 4 bases from V and 4 bases from J, with 15 bases between. Germline loops: CDR1 SGHNT, CDR2 YYREEE (reference sequence). CDR3 size: 15 residues. It was into CD45RA+ naive and CD45RA-negative memory subsets that the CD4+ cells were split. Details on this clone: What it recognizes is unknown.

The TCR originated in a man aged 30 to 39 in good health. Sequencing input: naive CD4+ T cells sorted from blood. The subset is: CD45RA+ positively selected. The rearrangement uses TRBV5-4 and TRBJ1-3; D is undetermined. The CDR3 spells CASSPGLRAGNTIYF. In DNA form, the CDR3 reads TGTGCCAGCAGCCCCGGGCTCCGAGCGGGAAACACCATATATTTT.